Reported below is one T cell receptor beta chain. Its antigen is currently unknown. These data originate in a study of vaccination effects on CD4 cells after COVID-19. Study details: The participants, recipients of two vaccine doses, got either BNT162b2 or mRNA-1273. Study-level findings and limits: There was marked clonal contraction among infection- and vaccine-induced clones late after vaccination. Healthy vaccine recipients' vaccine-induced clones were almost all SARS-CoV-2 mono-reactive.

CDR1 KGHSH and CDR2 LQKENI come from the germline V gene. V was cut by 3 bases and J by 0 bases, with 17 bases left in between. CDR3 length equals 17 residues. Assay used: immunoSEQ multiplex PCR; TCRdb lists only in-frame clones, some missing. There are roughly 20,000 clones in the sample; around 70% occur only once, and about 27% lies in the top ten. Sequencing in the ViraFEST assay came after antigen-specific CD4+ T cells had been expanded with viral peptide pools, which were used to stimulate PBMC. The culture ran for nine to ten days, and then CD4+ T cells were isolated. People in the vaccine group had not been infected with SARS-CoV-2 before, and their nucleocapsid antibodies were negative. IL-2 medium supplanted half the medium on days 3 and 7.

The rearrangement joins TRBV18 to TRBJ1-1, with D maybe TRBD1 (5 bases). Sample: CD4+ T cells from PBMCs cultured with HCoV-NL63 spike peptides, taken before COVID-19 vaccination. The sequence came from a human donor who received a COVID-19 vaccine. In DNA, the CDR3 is TGTGCCAGCTCACCGGCGACTCTCGGGGGGATGAACACTGAAGCTTTCTTT. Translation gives CASSPATLGGMNTEAFF.